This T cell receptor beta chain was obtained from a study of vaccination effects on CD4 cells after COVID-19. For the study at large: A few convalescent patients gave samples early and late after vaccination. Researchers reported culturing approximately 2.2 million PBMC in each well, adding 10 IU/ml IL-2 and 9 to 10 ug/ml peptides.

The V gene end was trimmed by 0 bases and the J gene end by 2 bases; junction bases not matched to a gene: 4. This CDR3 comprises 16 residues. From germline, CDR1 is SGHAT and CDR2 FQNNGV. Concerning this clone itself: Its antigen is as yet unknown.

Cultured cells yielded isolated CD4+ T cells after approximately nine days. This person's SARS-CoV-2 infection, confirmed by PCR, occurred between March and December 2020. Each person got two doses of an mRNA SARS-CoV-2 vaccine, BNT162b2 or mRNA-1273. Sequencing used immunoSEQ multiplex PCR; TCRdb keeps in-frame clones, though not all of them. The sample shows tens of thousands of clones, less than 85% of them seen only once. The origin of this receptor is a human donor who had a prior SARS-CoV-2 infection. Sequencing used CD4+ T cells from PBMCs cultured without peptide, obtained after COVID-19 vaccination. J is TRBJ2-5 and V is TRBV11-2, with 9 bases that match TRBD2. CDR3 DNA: TGTGCCAGCAGCTTAGAGGCGGGAGGGTGGCAAGAGACCCAGTACTTC. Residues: CASSLEAGGWQETQYF. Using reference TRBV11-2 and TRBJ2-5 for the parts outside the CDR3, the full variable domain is EAGVAQSPRYKIIEKRQSVAFWCNPISGHATLYWYQQILGQGPKLLIQFQNNGVVDDSQLPKDRFSAERLKGVDSTLKIQPAKLEDSAVYLCASSLEAGGWQETQYFGPGTRLLVL.